The rows below give T cell receptor beta chains drawn from one sample of a study of regulatory T cells in long-lasting Graves disease. Via MiXCR, TCRdb re-called the multiplex PCR reads, giving one row per CDR3 protein. The table lists some 340,000 distinct CDR3 sequences, roughly 25% of them singletons, with 28% in the top ten. The source material was peripheral blood mononuclear cells (PBMCs), sampled when the disease was refractory, from a patient treated with antithyroid drugs. The receptors originated from a woman aged 40-49 years with Graves disease. CDR3s include the opening cysteine and the closing phenylalanine or tryptophan. A D gene is named only where the DNA matches it firmly. Clone size is shown for a subset of rows, as once, few, many or a class of expanded clone.

18	TRBV28	TRBD2	TRBJ2-1	few	TGTGCCAGCAGCCCCGGGGGGAGGATAAGCAGCTCCTACAATGAGCAGTTCTTC	CASSPGGRISSSYNEQFF
18	TRBV28	TRBD2	TRBJ2-1	few	TGTGCCAGCAGAGAGCGGGGGGGACTAGCGGGGCCCTACAATGAGCAGTTCTTC	CASRERGGLAGPYNEQFF
18	TRBV20-1	-	TRBJ1-4	-	TGCAGTGCTAGAGATAGAGGATACGGCGTTTGGCCCCATGAAAAACTGTTTTTT	CSARDRGYGVWPHEKLFF
17	TRBV7-2	TRBD2	TRBJ2-5	many	TGTGCCAGCAGCCACGCTTTACTAGCGGGAGGTCGGGAGACCCAGTACTTC	CASSHALLAGGRETQYF
20	TRBV6-1	TRBD2	TRBJ2-2	once	TGTGCCATCAGTGACTCTATACTAGCGGGAGGGAGGGAACGGACCGGGGAGCTGTTTTTT	CAISDSILAGGRERTGELFF
15	TRBV9	-	TRBJ1-2	-	TGTGCCAGCAGCGTGGCCAAGGAGGGGACCTATGGCTACACCTTC	CASSVAKEGTYGYTF
14	TRBV12-3/TRBV12-4	-	TRBJ2-2	many	TGTGCCAGCAGTCTCGAACAGGCGGCCGGGGAGCTGTTTTTT	CASSLEQAAGELFF
15	TRBV20-1	TRBD2	TRBJ2-7	few	TGCAGTGCCTTTTTTCTCAGGGGACTAGCCCACGAGCAGTACTTC	CSAFFLRGLAHEQYF
12	TRBV14	-	TRBJ2-5	few	TGTGCCAGCAGCCAAGGTGGCGGGCAGAACGACTTC	CASSQGGGQNDF
16	TRBV12-3/TRBV12-4	-	TRBJ1-1	many	TGTGCCAGCAGTTTCCGGGACGGACGGCGGAGGGCTGAAGCTTTCTTT	CASSFRDGRRRAEAFF
14	TRBV2	-	TRBJ1-4	many	TGTGCCAGCGGGACGGGGTTGGGTAATGAAAAACTGTTTTTT	CASGTGLGNEKLFF
14	TRBV20-1	-	TRBJ1-1	many	TGCAGTGCTAGAGATTCCGGGACGGCCACTGAAGCTTTCTTT	CSARDSGTATEAFF
14	TRBV18	-	TRBJ1-5	-	TGTGCCAGCTCACCTTCGGACAGCAATCAGCCCCAGCATTTT	CASSPSDSNQPQHF
16	TRBV7-9	-	TRBJ1-5	-	TGTGCCAGCAGCCCACCGGGACATTCATCGAATCAGCCCCAGCATTTT	CASSPPGHSSNQPQHF
17	TRBV11-2	-	TRBJ2-1	once	TGTGCCAGCAGCTCTACCGGAGACAGGCGATTCTACAATGAGCAGTTCTTC	CASSSTGDRRFYNEQFF
16	TRBV27	-	TRBJ1-2	many	TGTGCCAGCAGACCTTCGCTAAAACAGGGCACAGGAGGCTACACCTTC	CASRPSLKQGTGGYTF
13	TRBV29-1	-	TRBJ2-2	few	TGCAGCGTTGCCGGGTACCGAGCCGGGGAGCTGTTTTTT	CSVAGYRAGELFF
14	TRBV6-4	-	TRBJ1-6	-	TGTGCCAGCAGTGAGTCAGGGACAAATTCACCCCTCCACTTT	CASSESGTNSPLHF
13	TRBV7-3	-	TRBJ2-5	few	TGTGCCAGCAGTTTCAAACCCAAAGAGACCCAGTACTTC	CASSFKPKETQYF
13	TRBV11-2	-	TRBJ2-5	many	TGTGCCAGCAGCTTAAAGACAGGAGTGGCCCAGTACTTC	CASSLKTGVAQYF
15	TRBV12-3/TRBV12-4	TRBD1	TRBJ1-6	few	TGCGCCAGCAGTTTACAGGGGGCTAATGATTCACCCCTCCACTTT	CASSLQGANDSPLHF
12	TRBV5-1	-	TRBJ2-7	many	TGCGCCACCCAAGAGGTGGCCTACGAGCAGTACTTC	CATQEVAYEQYF
12	TRBV29-1	-	TRBJ1-4	many	TGCAGCGTTCGGTCTGATAATGAAAAACTGTTTTTT	CSVRSDNEKLFF
15	TRBV28	-	TRBJ2-1	-	TGTGCCAGCAGTCGAAGCGAGCGATCCTACAATGAGCAGTTCTTC	CASSRSERSYNEQFF
12	TRBV27	-	TRBJ2-1	-	TGTGCCAGCAGTCCGACTACGAATGAGCAGTTCTTC	CASSPTTNEQFF
15	TRBV11-2	TRBD1	TRBJ1-1	many	TGTGCCAGCAGCTCACCCGGACAGGGGGCATCTGAAGCTTTCTTT	CASSSPGQGASEAFF
11	TRBV12-3/TRBV12-4	-	TRBJ2-7	-	TGTGTCAGCAGCTTAAACTACGAGCAGTACTTC	CVSSLNYEQYF
13	TRBV20-1	-	TRBJ2-1	few	TGCAGTGCTAGAGCTCAGGTAGTCGGTGAGCAGTTCTTC	CSARAQVVGEQFF
13	TRBV7-9	-	TRBJ1-5	few	TGTGCCAGCAGCTTAACCTTGGGGCAGGCCCAGCATTTT	CASSLTLGQAQHF
14	TRBV13	-	TRBJ1-5	-	TGTGCCAGCAGCTTAGGCCACAGGGACCAGCCCCAGCATTTT	CASSLGHRDQPQHF
14	TRBV20-1	-	TRBJ2-4	few	TGCAGTGCTAGAGAAGGCGAAGCCAAAAACATTCAGTACTTC	CSAREGEAKNIQYF